This TCR beta chain was identified in a study of blood T cell repertoires in COVID-19. Study in general: COVID-19 samples from acute and convalescent phases originated in the United States, Italy and Spain.

Per the authors' pipeline: Reference gene primers were amplified, and this amplification served to estimate nucleated cell counts. Measured with immunoSEQ multiplex PCR; TCRdb has only the in-frame clones, and not every one. Clone size and the V and J calls come from that table; the DNA yielded D and trimming. This table has 55,000 to 80,000 clones, under 80% appearing once. Losses at the gene ends were 0 bases for V and 4 bases for J; bases not matched to a gene: 3. Germline V gene sequence: CDR1 LNHNV, CDR2 YYDKDF (reference sequence). CDR3 size: 15 residues. This clone occurred a few times. The chain joins TRBV15 to TRBJ1-3, with 7 bases aligning to TRBD1. The receptor was isolated from a man in his fifties or sixties with acute or convalescent COVID-19. What was sequenced was peripheral blood. CDR3: CATSREGTAGNTIYF. The DNA of the CDR3 is TGTGCCACCAGCAGAGAAGGGACAGCAGGAAACACCATATATTTT.